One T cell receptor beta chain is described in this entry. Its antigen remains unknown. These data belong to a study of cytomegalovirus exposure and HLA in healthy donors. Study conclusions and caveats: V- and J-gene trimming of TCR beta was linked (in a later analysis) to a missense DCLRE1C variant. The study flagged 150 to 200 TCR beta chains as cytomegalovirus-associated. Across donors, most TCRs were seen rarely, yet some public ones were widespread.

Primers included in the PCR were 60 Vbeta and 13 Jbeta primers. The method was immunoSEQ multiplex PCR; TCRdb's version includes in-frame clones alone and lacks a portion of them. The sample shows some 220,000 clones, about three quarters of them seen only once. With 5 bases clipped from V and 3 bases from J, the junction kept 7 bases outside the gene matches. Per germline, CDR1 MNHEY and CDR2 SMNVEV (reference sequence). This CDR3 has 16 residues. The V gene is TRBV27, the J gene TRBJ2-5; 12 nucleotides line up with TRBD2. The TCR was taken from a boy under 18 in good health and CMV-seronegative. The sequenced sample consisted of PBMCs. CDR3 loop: CASSPARTSGKETQYF. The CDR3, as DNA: TGTGCCAGCAGTCCGGCGAGGACTAGCGGGAAAGAGACCCAGTACTTC.